Listed below are T cell receptor beta chains from one sample, sequenced in a study of blood T cell repertoires in COVID-19. Produced via immunoSEQ multiplex PCR; TCRdb's table is partial and in-frame only. This repertoire shows under 450,000 clones, around 87% found once; its top ten account for 1.3%. Sequencing was carried out using PBMCs or T cells enriched from blood (not recorded which). The receptors shown here come from a man under 40 who had recovered from COVID-19. CDR3s include the opening cysteine and the closing phenylalanine or tryptophan. The D gene is left open where the match is weak. The size field is filled for only some rows; it gives once, few, many or a size class.

j_gene | d_gene | abundance | v_gene | CDR3nt | CDR3aa
TRBJ1-2 | - | - | TRBV28 | TGTGCCAGCAGTTCACAAGACAGCTATGGCTACACCTTC | CASSSQDSYGYTF
TRBJ2-1 | - | - | TRBV25-1 | TGTGCCAGCAGTGAAGGATCTAGACAGGAGAGGAATGAGCAGTTCTTC | CASSEGSRQERNEQFF
TRBJ1-1 | TRBD1 | - | TRBV19 | TGTGCCAGTAGACCTCTACCCGGGACAGGGGGCTTTTTGAACACTGAAGCTTTCTTT | CASRPLPGTGGFLNTEAFF
TRBJ1-1 | - | - | TRBV12-3/TRBV12-4 | TGTGCCAGCAGTTCCAGGATGAACACTGAAGCTTTCTTT | CASSSRMNTEAFF
TRBJ1-3 | - | - | TRBV18 | TGTGCCAGCTCACCACTCTGGTTCCATACAGGGTTTGGAAACACCATATATTTT | CASSPLWFHTGFGNTIYF
TRBJ2-3 | TRBD1 | - | TRBV29-1 | TGCAGCGTTGAAAGGTATACAGGGGTGGCAGATACGCAGTATTTT | CSVERYTGVADTQYF
TRBJ2-7 | - | - | TRBV7-9 | TGTGCCAGCAGCCCTTGGGACTTCTACGAGCAGTACTTC | CASSPWDFYEQYF
TRBJ2-5 | - | - | TRBV7-6 | TGTGCCAGCAGCTTAGAGGTGGGCCAGGAGACCCAGTACTTC | CASSLEVGQETQYF
TRBJ2-1 | TRBD2 | - | TRBV6-5 | TGTGCCAGCGCGGGGGGCCGCTCCTATGAGCAGTTCTTC | CASAGGRSYEQFF
TRBJ2-7 | - | - | TRBV28 | TGTGCCAGCAGTTGGACAGTTGGCTCCTACGAGCAGTACTTC | CASSWTVGSYEQYF
TRBJ1-2 | TRBD1 | - | TRBV28 | TGTGCCAGCAGTTTGCTTACAGGGACAGGGGGAGGCTACACCTTC | CASSLLTGTGGGYTF
TRBJ1-5 | - | - | TRBV2 | TGTGCCAGCACCGGGAACCGGGACACCCAGCCCCAGCATTTT | CASTGNRDTQPQHF
TRBJ1-5 | TRBD1 | - | TRBV24-1 | TGTGCCACCAGTGATGGACAGGCGCCTAATCAGCCCCAGCATTTT | CATSDGQAPNQPQHF
TRBJ2-3 | TRBD2 | - | TRBV24-1 | TGTGCCACCAGTGAGGGCAAATTATCGGTTAGCGGGGGGCGAGATACGCAGTATTTT | CATSEGKLSVSGGRDTQYF
TRBJ2-3 | - | - | TRBV10-3 | TGTGCCATCAGTGGCTTGACGGCGACTAGCACAGATACGCAGTATTTT | CAISGLTATSTDTQYF
TRBJ2-7 | TRBD1 | - | TRBV3-1/TRBV3-2 | TGTGCCAGCAGCGATACCGGGACAGGGTTTCACGAGCAGTACTTC | CASSDTGTGFHEQYF
TRBJ2-2 | TRBD2 | - | TRBV12-5 | TGTGCTAGTGGAAGGAGCGGGGGGGGCGCCAGCCGGGAGCTGTTTTTT | CASGRSGGGASRELFF
TRBJ1-2 | TRBD1 | - | TRBV29-1 | TGCAGCGTCGTACAGGGGGGATTCGACTATGGCTACACCTTC | CSVVQGGFDYGYTF
TRBJ1-3 | - | - | TRBV7-2 | TGTGCCAGCAGCTTAGACAGGGTCTTCAACACCATATATTTT | CASSLDRVFNTIYF
TRBJ2-3 | - | - | TRBV9 | TGTGCCAGCAGCGTAGAGTCCCCGCGAGATACGCAGTATTTT | CASSVESPRDTQYF
TRBJ2-1 | - | - | TRBV4-1 | TGCGCCAGCAGCCAGGAGGGGGCGGGGTCGCAGTTCTTC | CASSQEGAGSQFF
TRBJ2-7 | - | few | TRBV5-1 | TGCGCCAGCACCATATCGACAGGAAAGACCTACGAGCAGTACTTC | CASTISTGKTYEQYF
TRBJ2-5 | - | - | TRBV12-3/TRBV12-4 | TGTGCCAGCAGTTTAAACACTAGAGAGACCCAGTACTTC | CASSLNTRETQYF
TRBJ1-1 | TRBD1 | - | TRBV7-9 | TGTGCCAGCAGCTTAGGGGACAGAAGGACTGAAGCTTTCTTT | CASSLGDRRTEAFF